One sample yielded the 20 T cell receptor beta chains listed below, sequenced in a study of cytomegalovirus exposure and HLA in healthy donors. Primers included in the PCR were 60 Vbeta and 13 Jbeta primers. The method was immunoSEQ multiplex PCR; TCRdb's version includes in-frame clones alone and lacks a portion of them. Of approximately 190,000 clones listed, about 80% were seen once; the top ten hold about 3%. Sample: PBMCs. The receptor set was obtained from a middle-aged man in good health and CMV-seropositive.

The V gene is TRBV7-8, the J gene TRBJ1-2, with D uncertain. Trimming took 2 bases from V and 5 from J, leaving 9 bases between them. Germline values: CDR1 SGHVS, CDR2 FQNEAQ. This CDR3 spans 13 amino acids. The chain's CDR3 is CASSLQSGYGYTF. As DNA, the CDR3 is TGTGCCAGCAGCTTACAGTCGGGTTATGGCTACACCTTC. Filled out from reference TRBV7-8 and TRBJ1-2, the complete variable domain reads GAGVSQSPRYKVAKRGQDVALRCDPISGHVSLFWYQQALGQGPEFLTYFQNEAQLDKSGLPSDRFFAERPEGSVSTLKIQRTQQEDSAVYLCASSLQSGYGYTFGSGTRLTVV.

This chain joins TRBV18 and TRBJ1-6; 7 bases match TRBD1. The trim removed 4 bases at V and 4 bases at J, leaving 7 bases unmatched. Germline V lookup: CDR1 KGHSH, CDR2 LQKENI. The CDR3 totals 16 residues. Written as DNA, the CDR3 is TGTGCCAGCTCACAACAGGGGTTTACGTATAATTCACCCCTCCACTTT. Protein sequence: CASSQQGFTYNSPLHF.

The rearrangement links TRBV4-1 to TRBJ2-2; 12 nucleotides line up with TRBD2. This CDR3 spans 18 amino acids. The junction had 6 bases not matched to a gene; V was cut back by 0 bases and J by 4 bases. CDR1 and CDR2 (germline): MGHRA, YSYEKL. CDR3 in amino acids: CASSQDDWGLAGTGELFF. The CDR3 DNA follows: TGCGCCAGCAGCCAAGATGATTGGGGACTAGCGGGCACCGGGGAGCTGTTTTTT.

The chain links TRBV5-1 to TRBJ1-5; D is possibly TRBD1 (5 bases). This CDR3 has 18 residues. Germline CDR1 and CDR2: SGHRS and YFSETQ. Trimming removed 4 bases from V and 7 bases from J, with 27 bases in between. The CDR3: CASSVLDTRNGIAQPQHF. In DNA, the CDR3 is TGCGCCAGCAGCGTGCTGGACACCCGAAACGGTATCGCGCAGCCCCAGCATTTT.

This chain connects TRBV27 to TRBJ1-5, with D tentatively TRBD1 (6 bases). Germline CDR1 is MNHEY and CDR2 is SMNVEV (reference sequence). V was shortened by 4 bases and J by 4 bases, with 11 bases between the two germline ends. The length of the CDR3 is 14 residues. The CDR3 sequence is CASSSDRPNQPQHF. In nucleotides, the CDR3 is TGTGCCAGCAGTTCTGACAGGCCAAATCAGCCCCAGCATTTT.

The CDR3 DNA reads as TGCGCCAGCAGCCAAGATGAGAGGGTTGGCAATCAGCCCCAGCATTTT. It yields the protein CASSQDERVGNQPQHF. This sequence joins TRBV4-1 and TRBJ1-5; no reliable D call. Germline V CDR1 and CDR2: MGHRA, YSYEKL. Deletions cut 0 bases from V and 2 bases from J, with 11 bases between. There are 16 residues in the CDR3.

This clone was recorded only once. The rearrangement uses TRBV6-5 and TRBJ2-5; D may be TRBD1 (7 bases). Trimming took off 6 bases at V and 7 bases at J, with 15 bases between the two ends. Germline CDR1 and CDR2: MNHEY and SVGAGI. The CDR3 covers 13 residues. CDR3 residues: CASSPGGGVTQYF. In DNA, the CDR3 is TGTGCCAGCAGCCCAGGGGGAGGCGTGACCCAGTACTTC.

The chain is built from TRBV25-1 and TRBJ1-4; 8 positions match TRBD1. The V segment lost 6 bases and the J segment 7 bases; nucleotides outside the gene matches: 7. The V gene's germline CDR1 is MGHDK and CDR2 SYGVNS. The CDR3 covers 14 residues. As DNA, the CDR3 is TGTGCCAGCAGGGAACAGGGGGTTGGTGAAAAACTGTTTTTT. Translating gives CASREQGVGEKLFF.

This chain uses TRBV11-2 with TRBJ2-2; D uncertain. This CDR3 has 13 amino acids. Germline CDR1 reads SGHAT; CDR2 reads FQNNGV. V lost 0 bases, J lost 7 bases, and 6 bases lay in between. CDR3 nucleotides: TGTGCCAGCAGCTTAGATCGGTTCGGGGAGCTGTTTTTT. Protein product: CASSLDRFGELFF.

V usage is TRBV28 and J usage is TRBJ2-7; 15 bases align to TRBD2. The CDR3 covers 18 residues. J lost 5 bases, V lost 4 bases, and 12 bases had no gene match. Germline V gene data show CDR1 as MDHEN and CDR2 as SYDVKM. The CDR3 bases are TGTGCCAGCAGTTGGGCCGTCGGACTAGCGGGAGGGCTTCACGAGCAGTACTTC. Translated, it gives CASSWAVGLAGGLHEQYF.

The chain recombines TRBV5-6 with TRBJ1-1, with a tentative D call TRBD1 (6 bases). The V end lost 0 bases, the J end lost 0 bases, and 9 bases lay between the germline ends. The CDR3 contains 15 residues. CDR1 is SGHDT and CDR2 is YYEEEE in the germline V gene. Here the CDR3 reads CASSLGTGMNTEAFF. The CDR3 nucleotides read TGTGCCAGCAGCTTGGGAACAGGGATGAACACTGAAGCTTTCTTT. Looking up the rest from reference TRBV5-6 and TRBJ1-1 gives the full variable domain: DAGVTQSPTHLIKTRGQQVTLRCSPKSGHDTVSWYQQALGQGPQFIFQYYEEEERQRGNFPDRFSGHQFPNYSSELNVNALLLGDSALYLCASSLGTGMNTEAFFGQGTRLTVV.

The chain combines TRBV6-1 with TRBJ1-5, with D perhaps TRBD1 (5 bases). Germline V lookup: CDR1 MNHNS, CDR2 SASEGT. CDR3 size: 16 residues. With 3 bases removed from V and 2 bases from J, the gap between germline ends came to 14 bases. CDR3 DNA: TGTGCCAGCAGTGATCGGGGCCGGGAGGGCAATCAGCCCCAGCATTTT. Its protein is CASSDRGREGNQPQHF.

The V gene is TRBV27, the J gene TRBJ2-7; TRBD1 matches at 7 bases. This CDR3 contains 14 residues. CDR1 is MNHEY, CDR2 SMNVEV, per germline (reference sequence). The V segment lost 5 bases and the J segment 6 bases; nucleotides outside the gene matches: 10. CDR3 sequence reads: CASSIDRAMGEQYF. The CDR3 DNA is TGTGCCAGCAGTATTGACAGGGCTATGGGCGAGCAGTACTTC.

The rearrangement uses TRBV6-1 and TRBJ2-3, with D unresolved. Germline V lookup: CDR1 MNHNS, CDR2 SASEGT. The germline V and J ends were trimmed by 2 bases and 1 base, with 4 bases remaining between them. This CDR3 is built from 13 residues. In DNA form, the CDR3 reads TGTGCCAGCAGTGAACAGGGCACAGATACGCAGTATTTT. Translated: CASSEQGTDTQYF.

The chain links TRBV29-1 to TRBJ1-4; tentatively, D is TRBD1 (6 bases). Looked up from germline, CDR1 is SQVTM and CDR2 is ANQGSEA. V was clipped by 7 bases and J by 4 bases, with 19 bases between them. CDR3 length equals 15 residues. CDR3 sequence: CSARGAKTLNEKLFF. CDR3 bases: TGCAGCGCTCGGGGGGCGAAAACACTTAATGAAAAACTGTTTTTT.

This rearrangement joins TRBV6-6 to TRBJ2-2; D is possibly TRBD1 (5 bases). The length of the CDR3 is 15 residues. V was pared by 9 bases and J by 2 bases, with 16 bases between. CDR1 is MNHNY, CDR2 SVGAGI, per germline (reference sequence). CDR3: CASHVGQGNTGELFF. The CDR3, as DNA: TGTGCCAGTCACGTGGGGCAGGGAAACACCGGGGAGCTGTTTTTT.

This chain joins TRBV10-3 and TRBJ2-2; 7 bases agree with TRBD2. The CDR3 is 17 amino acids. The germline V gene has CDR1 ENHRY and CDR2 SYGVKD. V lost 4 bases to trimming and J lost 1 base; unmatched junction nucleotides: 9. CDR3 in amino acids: CAISVPPGGVNTGELFF. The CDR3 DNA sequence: TGTGCCATCAGTGTCCCCCCGGGGGGTGTGAACACCGGGGAGCTGTTTTTT.

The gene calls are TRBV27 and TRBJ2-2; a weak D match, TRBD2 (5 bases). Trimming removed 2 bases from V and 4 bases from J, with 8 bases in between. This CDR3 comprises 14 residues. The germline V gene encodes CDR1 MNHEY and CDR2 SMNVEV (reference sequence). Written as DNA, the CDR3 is TGTGCCAGCAGTTTAGAGGCGGGCACCGGGGAGCTGTTTTTT. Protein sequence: CASSLEAGTGELFF.

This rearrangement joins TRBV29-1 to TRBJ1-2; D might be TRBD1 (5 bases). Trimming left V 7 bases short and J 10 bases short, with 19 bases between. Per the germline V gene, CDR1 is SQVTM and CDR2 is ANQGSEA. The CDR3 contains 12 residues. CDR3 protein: CSAPGLGEDYTF. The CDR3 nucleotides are TGCAGCGCTCCGGGACTGGGAGAGGACTACACCTTC.

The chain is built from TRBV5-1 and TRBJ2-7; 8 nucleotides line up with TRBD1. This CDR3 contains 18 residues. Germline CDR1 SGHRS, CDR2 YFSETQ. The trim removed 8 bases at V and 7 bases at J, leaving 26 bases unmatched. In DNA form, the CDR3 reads TGCGCCAGAGCATTGTTACCTAAACGGACAGGGATGAGTAGGGAGCAGTACTTC. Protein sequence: CARALLPKRTGMSREQYF.